The 32 T cell receptor beta chains presented below share a single source sample, sequenced in a study of shared clonotypes between healthy human individuals. Using immunoSEQ multiplex PCR, the repertoire was profiled, and TCRdb retains in-frame clones only, with some absent. The table records 2 million to 2.5 million clones, 95% of them present only once. Sequences were obtained from naive CD4+ T cells sorted from blood. Subset noted: CD45RA+ positively selected. These receptors came from a young man in good health.

The chain links TRBV2 to TRBJ2-3; 9 bases line up with TRBD1. J gave up 3 bases and V 7 bases, and 8 bases lay outside the gene matches. The CDR3 extends over 15 amino acids. Germline CDR1 reads SNHLY; CDR2 reads FYNNEI. CDR3 sequence (DNA): TGTGCCAGCACTGGGACAGGGATGATGACAGATACGCAGTATTTT. Translation gives CASTGTGMMTDTQYF.

V gene TRBV6-7 combines with J gene TRBJ2-1; 10 nucleotides align to TRBD2. TRBV6-7 counts as an open reading frame of uncertain function. The CDR3 loop spans 13 amino acids. Germline trimming cut 6 bases from V and 8 bases from J; bases unmatched to any gene: 4. The DNA of the CDR3 is TGTGCCAGCAGGGGACTAGCGATGCATGAGCAGTTCTTC. Residues: CASRGLAMHEQFF.

Concerning this clone: At one boundary the junction diverges from the germline segment, which might be a read error. The rearrangement uses TRBV6-6 and TRBJ2-7; 9 bases match TRBD2. The CDR3 is 15 amino acids. CDR1 and CDR2 (germline): MNHNY, SVGAGI (reference sequence). CDR3 residues: CASSYSRTSAYEQYF. In nucleotides, the CDR3 is TGTGCCAGCAGTTACTCGAGGACTAGCGCCTATGAGCAGTACTTC.

J is TRBJ2-5 and V is TRBV6-5; D is possibly TRBD1 (5 bases). Trimming took off 2 bases at V and 5 bases at J, with 15 bases between the two ends. Germline V CDR1 and CDR2: MNHEY, SVGAGI. The CDR3 sequence is 15 residues long. Here the CDR3 reads CASSYGGRVWETQYF. In nucleotides, the CDR3 is TGTGCCAGCAGTTACGGCGGCAGGGTGTGGGAGACCCAGTACTTC.

The chain is built from TRBV19 and TRBJ2-3; 9 bases agree with TRBD2. The CDR3 is 15 amino acids. Germline V gene data show CDR1 as LNHDA and CDR2 as SQIVND (reference sequence). With 6 bases clipped from V and 6 bases from J, the junction kept 10 bases outside the gene matches. Here the CDR3 DNA reads TGTGCCAGTAGAGAGGGACTAGCTCTGGCGGATACGCAGTATTTT. Protein: CASREGLALADTQYF.

The chain joins TRBV18 to TRBJ2-5, with D perhaps TRBD1 or TRBD2 (5 bases each). Trimming shortened V by 2 bases and J by 4 bases, and 11 bases separated the two germline ends. The CDR3 is 14 amino acids. The germline CDR1 and CDR2 sequences are KGHSH and LQKENI. CDR3 loop: CASSPAGTSETQYF. As DNA, the CDR3 is TGTGCCAGCTCACCAGCCGGGACCTCAGAGACCCAGTACTTC.

The chain carries TRBV5-6 and TRBJ1-4; a weak D match, TRBD1 (5 bases). The V end was cut by 3 bases, the J end by 8 bases, with 14 bases between. The CDR3 spans 14 residues. Germline CDR1 is SGHDT and CDR2 is YYEEEE. The chain's CDR3 is CASSSGPGSEKLFF. CDR3 nucleotide sequence: TGTGCCAGCAGCTCGGGACCTGGAAGCGAAAAACTGTTTTTT.

This clone was detected only a few times. The CDR3 coding sequence is TGTGCCAGCAGCTTAGATCCGGGCCGGGGGACCGGCCCCTATGGCTACACCTTC. It codes for CASSLDPGRGTGPYGYTF. V usage is TRBV11-2 and J usage is TRBJ1-2; weak D call: TRBD1 (5 bases). Trimming removed 0 bases from V and 4 bases from J, with 21 bases in between. Germline CDR1 is SGHAT and CDR2 is FQNNGV. The CDR3 has 18 residues.

The V gene is TRBV6-5, the J gene TRBJ2-5, with D possibly TRBD1 on 7 matching bases. Germline lookup yields CDR1 MNHEY and CDR2 SVGAGI. The CDR3 consists of 15 residues. Trimming cost V 5 bases and J 2 bases, with 15 bases left between them. The CDR3 region is CASSARTGLQETQYF. The CDR3 bases are TGTGCCAGCAGTGCCAGGACAGGACTACAAGAGACCCAGTACTTC.

Note on this clone: This CDR3 is also generated by other DNA sequences in the sample. CDR3 DNA sequence: TGTGCCAGTAGGAGGACAGGGGGATACGAGCAGTACTTC. Amino acid sequence: CASRRTGGYEQYF. The V call is TRBV19, the J call TRBJ2-7, with TRBD1 identical over 10 bases. The ends lost 6 bases at V and 4 bases at J; junction bases unmatched: 3. Germline assignment: CDR1 LNHDA and CDR2 SQIVND (reference sequence). CDR3 length: 13 residues.

This chain links TRBV5-1 with TRBJ2-7; D tentatively fits TRBD1 or TRBD2 (5 bases each). V was clipped by 3 bases and J by 1 base, with 8 bases between them. This CDR3 is built from 13 residues. Germline V gene data show CDR1 as SGHRS and CDR2 as YFSETQ. The CDR3 DNA reads TGCGCCAGCAGCTATTGGGGGTCCTACGAGCAGTACTTC. Its protein is CASSYWGSYEQYF.

The chain is built from TRBV7-2 and TRBJ2-1; 10 nucleotides line up with TRBD2. The V gene end was trimmed by 1 base and the J gene end by 6 bases; junction bases not matched to a gene: 3. CDR1 is SGHTA and CDR2 is FQGNSA in the germline V gene. CDR3 length: 15 residues. The CDR3 coding sequence is TGTGCCAGCAGCTTAGAACTAGCGGGAACCAATGAGCAGTTCTTC. Translating it yields CASSLELAGTNEQFF.

The chain joins TRBV19 to TRBJ1-2, with 8 positions matching TRBD1. Unmatched junction bases numbered 8, after V lost 1 base and J lost 4 bases. Germline loops: CDR1 LNHDA, CDR2 SQIVND (reference sequence). This CDR3 contains 16 residues. In DNA form, the CDR3 reads TGTGCCAGTAGTATAGCGGGGACAGGTGGATCCTATGGCTACACCTTC. This gives the protein CASSIAGTGGSYGYTF.

Remarks on this clone: Within the sample, other DNA sequences also encode this same CDR3. V usage is TRBV9 and J usage is TRBJ2-7; no clear D gene. CDR1 and CDR2 (germline): SGDLS, YYNGEE. Trimming removed 3 bases from V and 0 bases from J, with 4 bases in between. CDR3 length: 12 residues. This CDR3 is CASSGSSYEQYF. CDR3 bases: TGTGCCAGCAGCGGAAGCTCCTACGAGCAGTACTTC. The full variable domain, with the rest looked up from reference TRBV9 and TRBJ2-7, is DSGVTQTPKHLITATGQRVTLRCSPRSGDLSVYWYQQSLDQGLQFLIQYYNGEERAKGNILERFSAQQFPDLHSELNLSSLELGDSALYFCASSGSSYEQYFGPGTRLTVT.

The chain carries TRBV19 and TRBJ1-6, with TRBD1 matching over 7 bases. Germline CDR1 LNHDA, CDR2 SQIVND (reference sequence). V was pared by 5 bases and J by 9 bases, with 7 bases of the junction left unmatched. The CDR3 runs to 14 residues. CDR3 nucleotides: TGTGCCAGTAGTGTGGGACAGCTCAGTTCACCCCTCCACTTT. Amino acid sequence: CASSVGQLSSPLHF.

Note on this clone: At the DNA level, this CDR3 is encoded by other sequences in the same sample as well. The rearrangement uses TRBV28 and TRBJ2-7, with 7 bases matching TRBD2. Trimming cost V 7 bases and J 3 bases; bases outside gene matches: 6. This CDR3 contains 13 residues. Looked up from germline, CDR1 is MDHEN and CDR2 is SYDVKM. DNA of the CDR3: TGTGCCAGCACATCGGGGGGACGCTACGAGCAGTACTTC. This codes for CASTSGGRYEQYF.

This chain uses TRBV5-1 with TRBJ1-1; D gene uncertain. CDR3 size: 15 residues. Germline lookup yields CDR1 SGHRS and CDR2 YFSETQ. The V end lost 0 bases, the J end lost 5 bases, and 14 bases lay between the germline ends. CDR3 residues: CASSLAVTGSTEAFF. Written as DNA, the CDR3 is TGCGCCAGCAGCTTGGCTGTCACGGGATCGACTGAAGCTTTCTTT. Using reference TRBV5-1 and TRBJ1-1 for the parts outside the CDR3, the full variable domain is KAGVTQTPRYLIKTRGQQVTLSCSPISGHRSVSWYQQTPGQGLQFLFEYFSETQRNKGNFPGRFSGRQFSNSRSEMNVSTLELGDSALYLCASSLAVTGSTEAFFGQGTRLTVV.

The V and J genes are TRBV18 and TRBJ2-5, with D maybe TRBD1 (6 bases). Trimming shortened V by 3 bases and J by 2 bases, and 16 bases separated the two germline ends. Germline CDR1 and CDR2: KGHSH and LQKENI. The CDR3 extends over 16 amino acids. The CDR3 nucleotides are TGTGCCAGCTCACCTGCCCAGGGGCTCTTACAAGAGACCCAGTACTTC. Encoded protein: CASSPAQGLLQETQYF.

The gene calls are TRBV11-2 and TRBJ1-3; a possible D gene is TRBD1 (6 bases). Germline lookup yields CDR1 SGHAT and CDR2 FQNNGV. The CDR3 has 17 residues. Trimming cost V 5 bases and J 2 bases, with 19 bases left between them. CDR3 DNA: TGTGCCAGCAGCCTATTAGGTACAGGGAGGGCTGGAAACACCATATATTTT. Protein product: CASSLLGTGRAGNTIYF.

The chain combines TRBV9 with TRBJ2-2; the match to TRBD2 covers 11 bases. The CDR3 totals 17 residues. Germline V gene data show CDR1 as SGDLS and CDR2 as YYNGEE. With 2 bases clipped from V and 7 bases from J, the junction kept 10 bases outside the gene matches. The CDR3 DNA is TGTGCCAGCAGCGTGGCTCTAGCGGGGGGCCCCGGCGGGGAGCTGTTTTTT. Amino acids: CASSVALAGGPGGELFF.

The chain links TRBV5-1 to TRBJ2-1, with 7 bases matching TRBD1. CDR1 and CDR2 (germline): SGHRS, YFSETQ. This CDR3 has 14 amino acids. Losses at the gene ends were 1 base for V and 7 bases for J; bases not matched to a gene: 5. For the CDR3, the DNA is TGCGCCAGCAGCTTGCCCGGGACAGTTAATGAGCAGTTCTTC. This sequence encodes CASSLPGTVNEQFF.

The CDR3 DNA follows: TGTGCCATCCCGACTAGCGGGGGGGCCCAAGAGACCCAGTACTTC. It translates to CAIPTSGGAQETQYF. The chain has TRBV2 and TRBJ2-5, with 14 bases identical to TRBD2. The trim removed 10 bases at V and 1 base at J, leaving 5 bases unmatched. This CDR3 spans 15 amino acids. The germline gives CDR1 SNHLY, CDR2 FYNNEI.

V usage is TRBV28 and J usage is TRBJ1-6; D is undetermined. The CDR3 is 16 amino acids. Trimming took off 7 bases at V and 5 bases at J, with 18 bases between the two ends. The V gene's germline CDR1 is MDHEN and CDR2 SYDVKM. Here the CDR3 DNA reads TGTGCCAGCACCCGTGAGGATCTACCTAATAATTCACCCCTCCACTTT. Translating gives CASTREDLPNNSPLHF.

This clone was recorded only once. The chain joins TRBV5-1 to TRBJ1-3; D is ambiguous. The CDR3 has 14 amino acids. V gave up 0 bases and J gave up 3 bases, with 7 bases separating them. Germline values: CDR1 SGHRS, CDR2 YFSETQ. The CDR3, as DNA: TGCGCCAGCAGCTTGGCTCCCGTTGGAAACACCATATATTTT. Translated, it gives CASSLAPVGNTIYF. The full variable domain, with the rest looked up from reference TRBV5-1 and TRBJ1-3, is KAGVTQTPRYLIKTRGQQVTLSCSPISGHRSVSWYQQTPGQGLQFLFEYFSETQRNKGNFPGRFSGRQFSNSRSEMNVSTLELGDSALYLCASSLAPVGNTIYFGEGSWLTVV.

On this clone itself: Other DNA sequences from this sample encode an identical CDR3 as well. CDR3 loop: CASSPGLAAYNEQFF. CDR3 DNA sequence: TGTGCCAGCAGCCCGGGACTAGCGGCTTACAATGAGCAGTTCTTC. V and J are TRBV11-2 and TRBJ2-1; the match to TRBD2 covers 11 bases. Germline trimming cut 5 bases from V and 4 bases from J; bases unmatched to any gene: 4. The V gene's germline CDR1 is SGHAT and CDR2 FQNNGV. This CDR3 has 15 amino acids.

The chain combines TRBV4-1 with TRBJ2-5, with D tentatively TRBD2 (5 bases). Germline assignment: CDR1 MGHRA and CDR2 YSYEKL. The CDR3 extends over 15 amino acids. Trimming cost V 0 bases and J 8 bases, with 16 bases left between them. The CDR3 DNA follows: TGCGCCAGCAGCCAAGAAGGAAACGGCGAGGGAACCCAGTACTTC. Protein: CASSQEGNGEGTQYF.

This clone has a single count. CDR3 DNA sequence: TGTGCCAGCAGCCAGCAGGGGGCCAGCGACGAGCAGTACTTC. This translates into CASSQQGASDEQYF. The chain has TRBV5-5 and TRBJ2-7, with 8 bases that match TRBD1. Trimming removed 4 bases from V and 5 bases from J; junction bases left unmatched: 8. Germline V gene data show CDR1 as SGHKS and CDR2 as YYEKEE (reference sequence). This CDR3 has 14 amino acids.

The CDR3 here is CASSPTKDRGNLNSPLHF. CDR3 nucleotides: TGTGCCAGCAGCCCTACTAAGGACAGGGGGAATCTTAATTCACCCCTCCACTTT. The chain joins TRBV5-6 to TRBJ1-6; 10 bases are a match to TRBD1. The germline V gene has CDR1 SGHDT and CDR2 YYEEEE. This CDR3 is built from 18 residues. Losses at the gene ends were 4 bases for V and 6 bases for J; bases not matched to a gene: 13.

The chain has TRBV27 and TRBJ1-2, with D possibly TRBD1 on 5 matching bases. CDR1 is MNHEY and CDR2 is SMNVEV in the germline V gene (reference sequence). The germline V and J ends were trimmed by 3 bases and 4 bases, with 12 bases remaining between them. The CDR3 has 14 residues. CDR3 nucleotides: TGTGCCAGCAGTTTTTCAAGGGGCAGCTATGGCTACACCTTC. Amino acids: CASSFSRGSYGYTF.

This chain uses TRBV4-1 with TRBJ2-5; the D is unclear. CDR1 is MGHRA and CDR2 is YSYEKL in the germline V gene. V was pared by 0 bases and J by 5 bases, with 13 bases between. The CDR3 contains 15 residues. The CDR3 protein is CASSQDQSSRETQYF. CDR3 nucleotide sequence: TGCGCCAGCAGCCAAGATCAGTCTTCCCGGGAGACCCAGTACTTC.

The chain couples TRBV6-1 to TRBJ1-5; 7 positions agree with TRBD1. Germline V gene lookup returns CDR1 MNHNS and CDR2 SASEGT. After removal of 3 bases from V and 4 bases from J, the junction contained 3 bases not matched to a gene. This CDR3 region has 14 residues. The CDR3 reads CASSDQQGNQPQHF. In DNA, the CDR3 is TGTGCCAGCAGTGATCAACAGGGGAATCAGCCCCAGCATTTT.

The chain joins TRBV5-1 to TRBJ2-7; D is possibly TRBD1 or TRBD2 (5 bases each). The V end was cut by 3 bases, the J end by 2 bases, with 15 bases between. Germline CDR1 and CDR2: SGHRS and YFSETQ. This CDR3 region has 15 residues. CDR3 sequence reads: CASSWTRRGTYEQYF. For the CDR3, the DNA is TGCGCCAGCAGCTGGACTCGTAGGGGCACCTACGAGCAGTACTTC. Supplemented by reference TRBV5-1 and TRBJ2-7, the full variable domain reads KAGVTQTPRYLIKTRGQQVTLSCSPISGHRSVSWYQQTPGQGLQFLFEYFSETQRNKGNFPGRFSGRQFSNSRSEMNVSTLELGDSALYLCASSWTRRGTYEQYFGPGTRLTVT.